The rows below give T cell receptor beta chains drawn from one sample of a study of lymphopenia after photon versus proton radiotherapy. Here immunoSEQ multiplex PCR was the method, and the copy in TCRdb shows in-frame clones only, minus some. In the table there are roughly 150,000 clones, about 88% of which are singletons. The material sequenced was peripheral blood, taken from a patient treated with photon-based radiotherapy. The receptors shown here come from a middle-aged man with gastric cancer. CDR3s include the opening cysteine and the closing phenylalanine or tryptophan. D genes are given only for firm matches. Rows may omit the clone size; those that give it use once, few, many or a size class.

V,J,size,D,CDR3,DNA
TRBV4-2,TRBJ2-5,NA,TRBD2,CASSRDVLAAQETQYF,TGTGCCAGCAGCCGGGATGTACTAGCGGCACAAGAGACCCAGTACTTC
TRBV7-8,TRBJ2-2,once,NA,CASSLAAGNTGELFF,TGTGCCAGCAGCTTAGCGGCCGGGAACACCGGGGAGCTGTTTTTT
TRBV9,TRBJ2-2,NA,TRBD2,CASSGTSGSNTGELFF,TGTGCCAGCAGCGGGACTAGCGGCTCGAACACCGGGGAGCTGTTTTTT
TRBV5-1,TRBJ1-4,NA,TRBD1,CASSLGTGVNEKLFF,TGCGCCAGCAGCTTGGGCACAGGGGTTAATGAAAAACTGTTTTTT
TRBV11-3,TRBJ1-3,NA,NA,CASSPADSSGNTIYF,TGTGCCAGCAGCCCCGCCGACAGCTCTGGAAACACCATATATTTT
TRBV7-2,TRBJ2-7,NA,TRBD2,CASSRAGGNSYYEQYF,TGTGCCAGCAGCCGCGCGGGGGGTAATAGCTACTACGAGCAGTACTTC
TRBV5-1,TRBJ1-1,NA,TRBD1,CASSTGQGGTEAFF,TGCGCCAGCAGCACCGGACAGGGCGGGACTGAAGCTTTCTTT
TRBV7-6,TRBJ2-5,NA,TRBD2,CASSPGVPSGTQETQYF,TGTGCCAGCAGCCCTGGGGTCCCTAGCGGGACCCAAGAGACCCAGTACTTC
TRBV2,TRBJ2-3,NA,NA,CASSMTQTADTQYF,TGTGCCAGCAGTATGACTCAAACGGCGGATACGCAGTATTTT
TRBV4-1,TRBJ1-3,NA,NA,CASSPNPGSGNTIYF,TGCGCCAGCAGCCCGAACCCGGGCTCTGGAAACACCATATATTTT
TRBV7-9,TRBJ2-1,NA,TRBD2,CASSLVQAGGDEQFF,TGTGCCAGCAGCTTAGTACAAGCGGGAGGGGATGAGCAGTTCTTC
TRBV19,TRBJ2-3,NA,NA,CASRQEASTDTQYF,TGTGCCAGTCGCCAGGAGGCTAGCACAGATACGCAGTATTTT
TRBV5-1,TRBJ2-5,NA,TRBD2,CASSLAGGSSETQYF,TGCGCCAGCAGCTTGGCGGGCGGGAGCTCTGAGACCCAGTACTTC
TRBV4-2,TRBJ1-1,NA,NA,CASSQGFGNTEAFF,TGTGCCAGCAGCCAAGGATTCGGGAACACTGAAGCTTTCTTT
TRBV4-1,TRBJ2-7,NA,NA,CASSHPPRGTYEQYF,TGCGCCAGCAGCCATCCGCCTCGGGGAACCTACGAGCAGTACTTC
TRBV27,TRBJ2-7,NA,NA,CASSSLDRLEQYF,TGTGCCAGCAGTTCCCTCGACCGACTAGAGCAGTACTTC
TRBV2,TRBJ2-3,NA,TRBD2,CASRISGIQDTQYF,TGTGCCAGCAGGATTAGCGGGATACAAGATACGCAGTATTTT
TRBV28,TRBJ2-7,NA,NA,CASSLRSRDSYEQYF,TGTGCCAGCAGTTTAAGATCAAGGGACTCCTACGAGCAGTACTTC
TRBV28,TRBJ2-2,NA,NA,CASSHRGSRNTGELFF,TGTGCCAGCAGTCACCGAGGTAGTAGGAACACCGGGGAGCTGTTTTTT
TRBV18,TRBJ1-1,NA,NA,CASSPVLGLEGTEAFF,TGTGCCAGCTCACCCGTTCTAGGGTTGGAGGGCACTGAAGCTTTCTTT
TRBV28,TRBJ1-2,NA,TRBD1,CARWDRVNGYTF,TGTGCCAGGTGGGACAGGGTGAATGGCTACACCTTC
TRBV5-6,TRBJ1-2,NA,NA,CASSLWIGRLSYGYTF,TGTGCCAGCAGCTTGTGGATAGGACGTTTGAGCTATGGCTACACCTTC
TRBV28,TRBJ1-1,few,TRBD1,CASRLGQGAMNTEAFF,TGTGCCAGCAGACTCGGACAGGGCGCAATGAACACTGAAGCTTTCTTT
TRBV7-9,TRBJ1-3,NA,NA,CASSLERARIYF,TGTGCCAGCAGCTTAGAGAGGGCAAGGATATATTTT
TRBV25-1,TRBJ2-3,NA,TRBD2,CASSDLSGGDTQYF,TGTGCCAGCAGTGACCTGAGCGGGGGGGATACGCAGTATTTT
TRBV9,TRBJ2-5,NA,TRBD1,CASSETGTETQYF,TGTGCCAGCAGCGAGACAGGGACGGAGACCCAGTACTTC